The sequence of this TCR beta chain was determined in a study of early T cells in non-severe SARS-CoV-2 infection. This CDR3 comprises 12 residues. Germline V gene data show CDR1 as SQVTM and CDR2 as ANQGSEA. V was shortened by 5 bases and J by 9 bases, with 14 bases between the two germline ends. In TCRdb, the 5' RACE reads were re-called with MiXCR into one record per CDR3 protein. The profile covers 75,000 to 100,000 distinct CDR3 sequences, with 16% appearing a single time and 0.95% to 1.5% taken by the ten largest. This clonotype originated in an adult who was a healthcare worker with PCR-confirmed SARS-CoV-2 infection or an uninfected control (not recorded which). V and J are TRBV29-1 and TRBJ2-1; D is unresolved. The sample taken for sequencing was whole blood. This CDR3 is CSVLEGNGEQFF. For the CDR3, the DNA is TGCAGCGTTCTCGAAGGGAATGGTGAGCAGTTCTTC.